This T cell receptor beta chain was observed in a study of blood T cell repertoires in COVID-19. Study-wide background: Sample material is recorded as cDNA or gDNA derived from T cells, B-cell-depleted T cells, or PBMCs.

Per the study methods: Amplification of reference gene primers was used by the study to estimate nucleated cell counts. Assay: immunoSEQ multiplex PCR; the TCRdb copy retains only in-frame clones and omits some. That table supplies the V and J calls and clone size; D and trimming were determined from the DNA. The top ten clones hold 3.5% to 4.5% of a sample with roughly 290,000 clones, roughly 88% of them seen once. Recruits, aged roughly 18 to 100 years, lived in 20 to 30 US areas. Recovery meant two consecutive negative NP/OP PCR tests, professional clearance, or resolved symptoms. Germline V gene sequence: CDR1 SEHNR, CDR2 FQNEAQ (reference sequence). The CDR3 has 15 amino acids. The V gene lost 2 bases and the J gene lost 6 bases, with 16 bases spanning the gap.

This clonotype was sampled from a woman younger than 45 who had recovered from COVID-19. The sequenced sample consisted of PBMCs or T cells enriched from blood (not recorded which). The chain carries TRBV7-9 and TRBJ1-2, with a possible D match to TRBD1 (6 bases). This chain's CDR3 is CASSLLGAGVDGYTF. The CDR3 bases are TGTGCCAGCAGCTTATTGGGGGCAGGGGTGGATGGCTACACCTTC.